This T cell receptor (beta chain) is from a study of identical twins. Germline V gene sequence: CDR1 KGHDR, CDR2 SFDVKD. The length of the CDR3 is 13 residues. The V gene end was trimmed by 5 bases and the J gene end by 4 bases; junction bases not matched to a gene: 2. Unique molecular identifiers were in the cDNA, with template-switch universal primer binding. TCRdb analysed the 5' RACE reads with MiXCR anew, one entry per CDR3 protein. The sample carries around 1.7 million distinct CDR3 sequences, about 32% recorded once. Overall study findings and caveats: With abundant cord blood beta clonotypes, insertions were fewer; memory repertoires showed no such pattern. A cross-sectional statistical analysis, not follow-up of the same donors, supported the conclusions.

Points on this clonotype: Its specificity is not known.

The sample consisted of cord blood. The receptor was isolated from a newborn girl in good health. V is TRBV24-1 and J is TRBJ2-3, with 7 nucleotides matching TRBD1. Here the CDR3 reads CATSVGGADTQYF. The CDR3 DNA is TGTGCCACCAGTGTAGGGGGCGCAGATACGCAGTATTTT.